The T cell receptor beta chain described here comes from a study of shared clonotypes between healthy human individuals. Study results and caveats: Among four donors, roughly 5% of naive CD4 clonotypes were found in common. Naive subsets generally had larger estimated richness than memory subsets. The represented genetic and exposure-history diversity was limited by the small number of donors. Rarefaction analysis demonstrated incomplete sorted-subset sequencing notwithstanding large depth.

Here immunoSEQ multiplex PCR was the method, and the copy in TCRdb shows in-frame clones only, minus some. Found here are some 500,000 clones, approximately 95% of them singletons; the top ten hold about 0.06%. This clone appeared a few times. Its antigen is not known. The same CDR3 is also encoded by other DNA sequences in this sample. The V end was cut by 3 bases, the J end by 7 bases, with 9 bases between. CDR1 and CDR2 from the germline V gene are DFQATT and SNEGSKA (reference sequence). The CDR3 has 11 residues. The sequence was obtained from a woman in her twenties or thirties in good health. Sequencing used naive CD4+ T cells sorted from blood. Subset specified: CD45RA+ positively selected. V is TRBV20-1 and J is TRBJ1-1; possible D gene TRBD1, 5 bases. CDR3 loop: CSARGDREAFF. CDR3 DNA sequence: TGCAGTGCTAGGGGGGACCGTGAAGCTTTCTTT.